These 26 T cell receptor beta chains came from one sample sequenced in a study of blood T cells in healthy people across ages. Primed by a sample-barcoded 5' primer and a J-beta primer mix, a second PCR proceeded for 7 to 11 cycles. Via MiXCR, TCRdb re-called the 5' RACE reads, giving one row per CDR3 protein. Of around 650,000 distinct CDR3 sequences listed, around two fifths are singletons. The specimen was blood. These receptors were taken from an older man in good health.

There are a few counts of this clonotype. The CDR3 coding sequence is TGTGCCAGCAGCCCCCGCCGGGACGGACAAGAGACCCAGTACTTC. It codes for CASSPRRDGQETQYF. The chain employs TRBV7-7 and TRBJ2-5; D possibly uses TRBD1 or TRBD2 (5 bases each). V lost 5 bases and J lost 2, with 15 bases in between. Germline values: CDR1 SSHAT, CDR2 FNYEAQ (reference sequence). The CDR3 loop spans 15 amino acids.

The J gene is TRBJ2-4, the V gene TRBV6-6, with unresolved D. The CDR3 sequence is 12 residues long. Germline V gives CDR1 MNHNY, CDR2 SVGAGI (reference sequence). Deletions cut 5 bases from V and 9 bases from J, with 11 bases between. DNA of the CDR3: TGTGCCAGCAGTGCCCGCCTCGGCATTCAGTACTTC. Translated, it gives CASSARLGIQYF.

Only a few counts were recorded for this clonotype. This chain joins TRBV20-1 and TRBJ1-2; the D gene is possibly TRBD1 (6 bases). CDR1 is DFQATT, CDR2 SNEGSKA, per germline (reference sequence). Trimming shortened V by 2 bases and J by 8 bases, and 15 bases separated the two germline ends. The CDR3 runs to 13 residues. CDR3 DNA sequence: TGCAGTGCTAGACCTCCGGGGGGCTGGGGCTACACCTTC. It translates to CSARPPGGWGYTF.

As to this clonotype: Just one base apart from a much larger clone, this may be a read error. This rearrangement joins TRBV29-1 to TRBJ2-5, with TRBD2 matching 7 bases. Germline V gene data show CDR1 as SQVTM and CDR2 as ANQGSEA. The CDR3 is 12 residues long. The CDR3 is CSAERGTETKYF. As DNA, the CDR3 is TGCAGCGCTGAGCGGGGAACAGAGACCAAGTACTTC.

This clonotype was recorded a few times. The gene calls are TRBV24-1 and TRBJ2-3; D is uncertain. Germline V gene data show CDR1 as KGHDR and CDR2 as SFDVKD. Deletions cut 4 bases from V and 7 bases from J, with 11 bases between. The CDR3 covers 13 residues. In DNA, the CDR3 is TGTGCCACCAGTGAACCGGTAGCAAATACGCAGTATTTT. It encodes CATSEPVANTQYF.

This clonotype showed up many times. The V call is TRBV11-2, the J call TRBJ2-3; D remains ambiguous. Trimming cost V 5 bases and J 2 bases, with 14 bases left between them. The CDR3 has 15 amino acids. CDR1 SGHAT and CDR2 FQNNGV come from the germline V gene. The CDR3 sequence: CASSPPGPYTDTQYF. The CDR3, as DNA: TGTGCCAGCAGCCCCCCAGGCCCTTACACAGATACGCAGTATTTT.

The V call is TRBV15, the J call TRBJ2-7; a weak D match, TRBD2 (6 bases). The DNA end is a closer match to TRBJ2-5, so the J assignment may be wrong. CDR1 and CDR2 (germline): LNHNV, YYDKDF (reference sequence). The CDR3 is made up of 15 amino acids. The CDR3 DNA follows: TGTGCCACCAGCAGAGATCTCGGGAGTTTTGAGACCCAGTACTTC. Amino acids: CATSRDLGSFETQYF.

In regard to this clonotype: One base away lies a much larger clone, so this may be a sequencing read error. The V gene is TRBV6-2 or TRBV6-3, the J gene TRBJ2-1, with D perhaps assigned TRBD1 or TRBD2 (5 bases each). V was pared by 6 bases and J by 10 bases, with 22 bases between. Per the germline V gene, CDR1 is MNHEY and CDR2 is SVGEGT. CDR3 size: 15 residues. The CDR3 region is CASSLLGTSPLEQFF. DNA of the CDR3: TGTGCCAGCAGCCTACTCGGGACGTCCCCCTTAGAGCAGTTCTTC.

DNA of the CDR3: TGTGCCAGCAGTTTATCCCGGGACCAGACCAATGAGCAGTTCTTC. This gives the protein CASSLSRDQTNEQFF. This rearrangement joins TRBV27 to TRBJ2-1; D possibly matches TRBD1 or TRBD2 (5 bases each). Trimming cost V 0 bases and J 6 bases, with 12 bases left between them. This CDR3 spans 15 amino acids. Germline CDR1 reads MNHEY; CDR2 reads SMNVEV (reference sequence).

This clonotype was counted a few times. The chain links TRBV20-1 to TRBJ1-2, with 10 bases aligning to TRBD1. The trim removed 6 bases at V and 6 bases at J, leaving 7 bases unmatched. Germline V CDR1 and CDR2: DFQATT, SNEGSKA (reference sequence). This CDR3 has 13 residues. CDR3 loop: CSAPDRGPDGYTF. The CDR3 coding sequence is TGCAGTGCACCTGACAGGGGGCCAGATGGCTACACCTTC.

This clonotype was seen only a few times. The chain employs TRBV25-1 and TRBJ2-1, with D perhaps TRBD1 (5 bases). The CDR3 sequence is 15 residues long. Trimming removed 3 bases from V and 8 bases from J, with 17 bases in between. The V gene's germline CDR1 is MGHDK and CDR2 SYGVNS. As DNA, the CDR3 is TGTGCCAGCAGTGAGCCCAGGGCTCTTGGGGATGAGCAGTTCTTC. It yields the protein CASSEPRALGDEQFF.

This clonotype showed up just a few times. CDR3 residues: CASSPDGAASTDTQYF. CDR3 DNA sequence: TGCGCCAGCAGCCCGGACGGGGCAGCTAGCACAGATACGCAGTATTTT. The chain couples TRBV5-1 to TRBJ2-3; D might be TRBD1 or TRBD2, each matching 5 bases. Per the germline V gene, CDR1 is SGHRS and CDR2 is YFSETQ. CDR3 length: 16 amino acids. V lost 4 bases and J 0 bases, leaving 15 bases between the germline ends.

This sequence joins TRBV20-1 and TRBJ2-7; maybe TRBD2 (5 bases). Deletions cut 6 bases from V and 2 bases from J, with 26 bases between. CDR3 size: 17 residues. Looked up from germline, CDR1 is DFQATT and CDR2 is SNEGSKA (reference sequence). The CDR3 is CSATGVADASSTYEQYF. The CDR3 DNA reads TGCAGTGCGACCGGGGTCGCGGACGCATCCTCAACCTACGAGCAGTACTTC.

In its sample, this clonotype was seen many times. The CDR3, as DNA: TGTGCCAGCAGCTTAGACAGAGTGTTTTCCCTCTCCTACAATGAGCAGTTCTTC. Residues: CASSLDRVFSLSYNEQFF. J is TRBJ2-1 and V is TRBV7-9; D unresolved. The CDR3 spans 18 residues. Germline-derived CDR1 and CDR2 are SEHNR and FQNEAQ (reference sequence). Trimming cost V 1 base and J 0 bases, with 16 bases left between them. The variable domain in full, completed from reference TRBV7-9 and TRBJ2-1, reads DTGVSQNPRHKITKRGQNVTFRCDPISEHNRLYWYRQTLGQGPEFLTYFQNEAQLEKSRLLSDRFSAERPKGSFSTLEIQRTEQGDSAMYLCASSLDRVFSLSYNEQFFGPGTRLTVL.

There are a few counts of this clonotype. The rearrangement joins TRBV15 to TRBJ2-7; the match to TRBD2 covers 9 bases. The CDR3 extends over 15 amino acids. CDR1 is LNHNV and CDR2 is YYDKDF in the germline V gene (reference sequence). V was pared by 0 bases and J by 4 bases, with 4 bases of the junction left unmatched. The CDR3: CATSRDGGLAYEQYF. The CDR3 nucleotides are TGTGCCACCAGCAGAGATGGTGGACTAGCGTACGAGCAGTACTTC.

This rearrangement joins TRBV7-6 to TRBJ2-1, with TRBD2 matching over 8 bases. V lost 5 bases and J lost 8; bases outside the gene matches: 11. The CDR3 totals 15 residues. From germline, CDR1 is SGHVS and CDR2 FNYEAQ. The CDR3 DNA is TGTGCCAGCAGCCTAAAAAGGACGGGAGGGCATGAGCAGTTCTTC. As protein: CASSLKRTGGHEQFF.

This clonotype was detected only a few times. The chain links TRBV7-9 to TRBJ2-1; D may be TRBD1 or TRBD2 (5 bases each). This CDR3 has 13 residues. Looked up from germline, CDR1 is SEHNR and CDR2 is FQNEAQ (reference sequence). Trimming shortened V by 4 bases and J by 5 bases, and 9 bases separated the two germline ends. CDR3 bases: TGTGCCAGCAGCTCGTGGGGGAACAATGAGCAGTTCTTC. Translation: CASSSWGNNEQFF.

The chain has TRBV15 and TRBJ2-5, with D possibly matching TRBD2 (6 bases). The length of the CDR3 is 18 residues. Germline CDR1 reads LNHNV; CDR2 reads YYDKDF (reference sequence). V was shortened by 3 bases and J by 2 bases, with 22 bases between the two germline ends. In nucleotides, the CDR3 is TGTGCCACCAGCAGCGATCTTATTGCGGGGCTATCACAAGAGACCCAGTACTTC. Encoded protein: CATSSDLIAGLSQETQYF.

This clonotype has at least ten counts. The chain couples TRBV9 to TRBJ2-7, with D possibly TRBD1 on 6 matching bases. This CDR3 is built from 15 residues. Germline values: CDR1 SGDLS, CDR2 YYNGEE. V lost 0 bases and J lost 3, with 13 bases in between. Written as DNA, the CDR3 is TGTGCCAGCAGCGTAGGCCCCCGGGACAACTACGAGCAGTACTTC. This encodes CASSVGPRDNYEQYF.

A note on this clonotype: A much larger clone differs by one base, so this may be a read error. This chain connects TRBV27 to TRBJ2-7; D may be TRBD2 (6 bases). The better agreement between TRBJ2-1 and the DNA end casts doubt on the J call. Germline-derived CDR1 and CDR2 are MNHEY and SMNVEV (reference sequence). The CDR3 is 17 residues long. The CDR3 DNA reads as TGTGCCAGCAGTTCGGGACTTCGAAATACCCTCTCCTACGAGCAGTTCTTC. This sequence encodes CASSSGLRNTLSYEQFF.

This clonotype was seen a handful of times. The rearrangement joins TRBV7-9 to TRBJ2-7, with TRBD2 matching 11 bases. CDR1 and CDR2 (germline): SEHNR, FQNEAQ (reference sequence). V trimming: 1 base; J trimming: 6 bases; junction bases outside the gene matches: 2. The CDR3 is made up of 14 amino acids. The CDR3 DNA is TGTGCCAGCAGCTTAGGACTAGCGGGAACCGAGCAGTACTTC. Translating it yields CASSLGLAGTEQYF.

This clonotype has only a few counts. The J gene is TRBJ2-3, the V gene TRBV20-1; tentatively, D is TRBD2 (6 bases). Deletions cut 0 bases from V and 3 bases from J, with 16 bases between. The CDR3 contains 16 residues. Germline V gene data show CDR1 as DFQATT and CDR2 as SNEGSKA (reference sequence). The CDR3 DNA reads TGCAGTGCTAGAGACGCAAAAGCGGGTCTAACAGATACGCAGTATTTT. Translation gives CSARDAKAGLTDTQYF.

The table lists this clonotype with many counts. V and J are TRBV20-1 and TRBJ2-5; a possible D gene is TRBD1 (6 bases). The V gene lost 2 bases and the J gene lost 6 bases, with 28 bases spanning the gap. CDR1 and CDR2 (germline): DFQATT, SNEGSKA (reference sequence). The CDR3 length is 18 residues. The CDR3 reads CSARILTVSGAQQKTQYF. CDR3 DNA: TGCAGTGCTAGAATTCTTACCGTTTCAGGGGCGCAGCAGAAGACCCAGTACTTC.

The gene calls are TRBV12-3 or TRBV12-4 and TRBJ2-7, with a possible D match to TRBD2 (5 bases). This CDR3 spans 14 amino acids. V was shortened by 1 base and J by 0 bases, with 7 bases between the two germline ends. In DNA form, the CDR3 reads TGTGCCAGCAGTTTAGGGACTTCCTCCTACGAGCAGTACTTC. Amino acids: CASSLGTSSYEQYF.

There are a few counts of this clonotype. V and J are TRBV4-2 and TRBJ2-2; 8 bases are a match to TRBD2. This CDR3 region has 18 residues. Trimming removed 4 bases from V and 0 bases from J; junction bases left unmatched: 10. Germline V CDR1 and CDR2: LGHNA, YNFKEQ. DNA of the CDR3: TGTGCCAGCAGCCCCAAGGCTAGCGGGCTCGCGAACACCGGGGAGCTGTTTTTT. Protein product: CASSPKASGLANTGELFF.

V and J are TRBV28 and TRBJ1-4; 7 bases agree with TRBD1. The V gene's germline CDR1 is MDHEN and CDR2 SYDVKM. The CDR3 contains 16 residues. V lost 0 bases and J lost 8; bases outside the gene matches: 9. The CDR3 loop is CASSLWGQLRREKLFF. The CDR3 DNA is TGTGCCAGCAGTTTATGGGGACAGCTAAGAAGAGAAAAACTGTTTTTT.